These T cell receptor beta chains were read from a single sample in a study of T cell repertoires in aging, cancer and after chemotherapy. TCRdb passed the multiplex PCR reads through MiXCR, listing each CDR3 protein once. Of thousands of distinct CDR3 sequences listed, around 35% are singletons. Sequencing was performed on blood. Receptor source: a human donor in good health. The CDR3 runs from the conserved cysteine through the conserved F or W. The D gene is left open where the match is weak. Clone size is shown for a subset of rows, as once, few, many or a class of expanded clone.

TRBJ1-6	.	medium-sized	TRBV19	CASNGGAGRSPLHF	TGTGCCAGCAATGGGGGGGCAGGGAGGTCACCCCTCCACTTT
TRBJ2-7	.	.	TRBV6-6	CASSDAHSGSYEQYF	TGTGCCAGCAGTGATGCCCACTCGGGGTCCTACGAGCAGTACTTC
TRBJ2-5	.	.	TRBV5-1	CASSVRPPGGGETQYF	TGCGCCAGCAGCGTTAGACCTCCAGGGGGAGGTGAGACCCAGTACTTC
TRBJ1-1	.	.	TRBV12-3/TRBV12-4	CASSSRVSTEAFF	TGTGCCAGCAGTTCCCGGGTTAGCACTGAAGCTTTCTTT
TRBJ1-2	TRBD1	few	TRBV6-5	CAIWTGVGYTF	TGTGCTATCTGGACAGGGGTCGGCTACACCTTC
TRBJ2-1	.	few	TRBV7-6	CASSLAMGAQFF	TGTGCCAGCAGCTTAGCTATGGGGGCTCAGTTCTTC
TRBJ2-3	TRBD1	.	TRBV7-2	CASSLPHRGDTQYF	TGTGCCAGCAGCTTGCCCCACAGGGGAGATACGCAGTATTTT
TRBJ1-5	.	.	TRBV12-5	CASVSGGEQPQHF	TGTGCTAGTGTGTCCGGGGGAGAACAGCCCCAGCATTTT
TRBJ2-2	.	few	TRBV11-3	CASSPRDAYLGTGELFF	TGTGCCAGCAGCCCCCGGGACGCCTACCTGGGAACCGGGGAGCTGTTTTTT
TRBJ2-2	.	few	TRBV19	CASTTGQRNTGELFF	TGTGCCAGTACCACCGGACAGAGGAACACCGGGGAGCTGTTTTTT
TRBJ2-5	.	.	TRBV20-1	CSARNSGTSLYGPQYF	TGCAGTGCTAGAAACTCCGGGACATCCCTTTATGGCCCCCAGTACTTC
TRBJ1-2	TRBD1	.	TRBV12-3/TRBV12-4	CASSKTGVDYGYTF	TGTGCCAGCAGTAAAACAGGGGTGGACTATGGCTACACCTTC
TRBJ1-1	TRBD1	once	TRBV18	CASSRDRTAEAFF	TGTGCCAGCTCACGGGACAGGACCGCTGAAGCTTTCTTT
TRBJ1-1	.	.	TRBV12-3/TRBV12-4	CASSPGQPGATEAFF	TGTGCCAGCAGTCCTGGACAGCCCGGAGCCACTGAAGCTTTCTTT
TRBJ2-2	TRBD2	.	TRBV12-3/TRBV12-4	CASSSGAGGNTGELIF	TGTGCCAGCAGTTCTGGAGCGGGGGGGAACACCGGGGAGCTGATTTTT
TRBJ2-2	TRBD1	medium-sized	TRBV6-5	CASQGVNTGELFF	TGTGCCAGCCAGGGGGTGAACACCGGGGAGCTGTTTTTT
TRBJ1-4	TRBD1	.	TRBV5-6	CASSSWRGPGNEKLFF	TGTGCCAGCAGCTCGTGGAGGGGGCCCGGTAATGAAAAACTGTTTTTT
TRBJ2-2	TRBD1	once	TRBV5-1	CASSLVTGAAGELFF	TGCGCCAGCAGCTTGGTTACAGGGGCGGCCGGGGAGCTGTTTTTT
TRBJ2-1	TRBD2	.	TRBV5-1	CASSFQGLINEQFF	TGCGCCAGCAGCTTTCAGGGACTAATTAATGAGCAGTTCTTC
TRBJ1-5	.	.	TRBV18	CASSPGDGTQPQHF	TGTGCCAGCTCACCAGGGGACGGAACGCAACCCCAGCATTTT
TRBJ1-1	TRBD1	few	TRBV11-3	CASSSGTGRPNTEAFF	TGTGCCAGCAGCTCGGGGACAGGCCGCCCGAACACTGAAGCTTTCTTT
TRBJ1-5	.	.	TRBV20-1	CSATGTPDQPQHF	TGCAGTGCCACCGGGACGCCTGATCAGCCCCAGCATTTT
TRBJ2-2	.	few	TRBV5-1	CASSLEGTTELFF	TGCGCCAGCAGCTTGGAGGGGACGACGGAGCTGTTTTTT
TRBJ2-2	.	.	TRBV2	CASSPQGRGTGELFF	TGTGCCAGCAGTCCGCAGGGGCGCGGCACCGGGGAGCTGTTTTTT
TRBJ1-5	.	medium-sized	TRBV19	CASSTLAGTVGQPQHF	TGTGCCAGTAGTACACTAGCCGGAACGGTCGGGCAGCCCCAGCATTTT
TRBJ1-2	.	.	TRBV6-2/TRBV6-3	CASSYSYGAHGYTF	TGTGCCAGCAGTTACTCGTACGGGGCTCACGGCTACACCTTC